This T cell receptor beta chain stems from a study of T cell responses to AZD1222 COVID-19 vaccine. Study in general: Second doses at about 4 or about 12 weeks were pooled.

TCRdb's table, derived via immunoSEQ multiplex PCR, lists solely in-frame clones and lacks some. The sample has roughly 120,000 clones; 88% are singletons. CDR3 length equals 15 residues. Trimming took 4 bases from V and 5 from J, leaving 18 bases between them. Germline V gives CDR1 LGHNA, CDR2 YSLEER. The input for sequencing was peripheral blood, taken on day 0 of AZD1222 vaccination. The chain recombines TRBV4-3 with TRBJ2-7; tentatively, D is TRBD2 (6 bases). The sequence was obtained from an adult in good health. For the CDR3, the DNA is TGCGCCAGCAGCCTTCGGGGAGGTGGGGCCCACGAGCAGTACTTC. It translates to CASSLRGGGAHEQYF.